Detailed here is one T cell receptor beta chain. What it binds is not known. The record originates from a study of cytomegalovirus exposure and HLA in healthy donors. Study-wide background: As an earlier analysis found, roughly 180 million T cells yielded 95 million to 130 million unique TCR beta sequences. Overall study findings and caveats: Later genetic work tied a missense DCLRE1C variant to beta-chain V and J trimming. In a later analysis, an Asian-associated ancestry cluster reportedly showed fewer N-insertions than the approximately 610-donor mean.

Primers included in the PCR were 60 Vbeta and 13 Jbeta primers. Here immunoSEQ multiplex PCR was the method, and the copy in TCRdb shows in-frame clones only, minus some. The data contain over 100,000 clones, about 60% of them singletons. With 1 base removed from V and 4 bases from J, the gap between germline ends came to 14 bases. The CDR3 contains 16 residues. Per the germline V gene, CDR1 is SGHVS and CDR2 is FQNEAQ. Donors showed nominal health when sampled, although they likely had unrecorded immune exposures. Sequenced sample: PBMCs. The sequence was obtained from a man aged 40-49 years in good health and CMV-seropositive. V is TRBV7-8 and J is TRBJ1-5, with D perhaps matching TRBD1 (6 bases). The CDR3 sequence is CASSLGWGQGNQPQHF. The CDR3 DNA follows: TGTGCCAGCAGCTTAGGATGGGGGCAGGGGAATCAGCCCCAGCATTTT. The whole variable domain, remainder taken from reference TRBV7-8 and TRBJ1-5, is GAGVSQSPRYKVAKRGQDVALRCDPISGHVSLFWYQQALGQGPEFLTYFQNEAQLDKSGLPSDRFFAERPEGSVSTLKIQRTQQEDSAVYLCASSLGWGQGNQPQHFGDGTRLSIL.